A single T cell receptor (beta chain) is shown here with its context. The V and J ends lost 3 bases and 3 bases respectively, with 13 bases between them. Germline lookup yields CDR1 SGHNT and CDR2 YYREEE (reference sequence). This CDR3 is 15 amino acids long. TCRdb's table, derived via immunoSEQ multiplex PCR, lists solely in-frame clones and lacks some. The table has more than 60,000 clones, more than 85% seen once. This specimen comes from a study of cytomegalovirus exposure and HLA in healthy donors. The sequencing sample was made of PBMCs. The receptor was isolated from a woman under 30 in good health and CMV-seronegative. The chain links TRBV5-4 to TRBJ2-1; tentatively, D is TRBD1 (6 bases). For the CDR3, the DNA is TGTGCCAGCAGCTCGACCGGGACAAGCTACAATGAGCAGTTCTTC. Encoded protein: CASSSTGTSYNEQFF.